This TCR beta chain was found in a study of CD8+ T cells in alopecia areata (dated by TCRdb to 2016 to 2019). With regard to the full study: The treated patients took part in an open-label pilot trial in which moderate-to-severe alopecia areata was treated with oral tofacitinib at 5 to 10 mg twice daily. Patients received tofacitinib for 6 to 18 months and were then followed off drug for 6 months to check for delayed response and recurrence. In both human patients and the C3H/HeJ mouse model, the study applied high-throughput TCRbeta sequencing to look at T cell clonal expansion in alopecia areata. Human TCRbeta sequencing covered scalp tissue and sorted CD4+ and CD8+ peripheral blood T cells from patchy and totalis/universalis alopecia areata patients and healthy controls. Biopsies were taken from tofacitinib-treated patients at baseline and at 4 and 24 weeks of treatment, and a later scalp biopsy was taken in several of the tofacitinib-treated patients. Scalp clonality was compared across normal scalp (n=4), patchy alopecia areata scalp (n=8), and alopecia totalis/universalis scalp (n=8). The RNA source kit depended on sample type: the PAXgene miRNA kit for fixed scalp, the miRNeasy kit for PBMCs, and the RNeasy kit for mouse skin. TCRbeta CDR3 regions were amplified by immunoSEQ multiplex PCR using 35 Vbeta forward and 13 Jbeta reverse primers. On the study overall, not on this receptor specifically: Unlike mouse skin, where gammadelta T cells dominate, normal human skin contains resident alphabeta T cells that get sequenced too, which complicates analysis of the scalp TCR repertoire. Compared with normal scalp, lesional scalp had higher clonality and more expanded CD8+ clones, particularly in alopecia totalis/universalis, a pattern that suggests antigenic drive. Compared with mice, TCR sequences shared between patients were less clear, possibly partly because of HLA diversity across the patient population.

The library was built by means of the immunoSEQ multiplex PCR assay. RNA was extracted from all samples and reverse transcribed into cDNA, which served as template for TCR sequencing. First-strand cDNA was synthesized with SuperScript III using a 2:1 mix of oligo-dT and random hexamers. A synthetic immune receptor repertoire was used to measure amplification bias, and any remaining bias was corrected computationally. From the authors' description of their analysis: Raw reads were preprocessed to remove errors, and CDR3 was defined according to IMGT conventions as the region from the conserved cysteine to phenylalanine. Clonality was calculated as 1 minus Shannon entropy normalized by log2 of the number of productive unique TCRs. Whether scalp clones were CD4 or CD8 was inferred by matching scalp TCRbeta sequences against CD4 and CD8 repertoires sorted from blood. Here the immuneACCESS table is served through TCRdb, limited to in-frame sequences with V and J called. Missing clones are a known gap in these copies; in checked studies unresolved V genes cover under half, and the rest lacks a known reason. V and J calls and clone size follow that table, whereas D and trimming were derived from the DNA. Here the sample has approximately 89,000 clones; about 45% occur a single time. The ten top clones hold 0.79% of the sample.

Peripheral blood and lesional scalp punch biopsies were obtained from patients with alopecia areata. PBMCs were isolated by density centrifugation and stained for CD3, CD4 and CD8, after which CD4+ and CD8+ T cells were sorted on a FACSAria. As to this clone: No antigen is known for it. The input lacks base qualities; no much larger clone sits a single base away.

The specimen was CD4+ T cells sorted from blood. This receptor was taken from a human donor with alopecia areata.

The CDR3 protein sequence reads: CAWSFRDYEQFF. The bases read TGTGCCTGGAGCTTCCGCGACTATGAGCAGTTCTTC. The receptor chain draws on TRBV30 and TRBJ2-1, with no reliable assignment of the D segment. V loses 3 bases, J loses 8 bases, and the germline ends lie 11 bases apart. The germline V gene (reference sequence) supplies CDR1 GTSNPN and CDR2 SVGIG. Its CDR3 holds 12 amino acids, cysteine through phenylalanine. CDR3 DNA only is kept here, 36 bases in frame from base 1.